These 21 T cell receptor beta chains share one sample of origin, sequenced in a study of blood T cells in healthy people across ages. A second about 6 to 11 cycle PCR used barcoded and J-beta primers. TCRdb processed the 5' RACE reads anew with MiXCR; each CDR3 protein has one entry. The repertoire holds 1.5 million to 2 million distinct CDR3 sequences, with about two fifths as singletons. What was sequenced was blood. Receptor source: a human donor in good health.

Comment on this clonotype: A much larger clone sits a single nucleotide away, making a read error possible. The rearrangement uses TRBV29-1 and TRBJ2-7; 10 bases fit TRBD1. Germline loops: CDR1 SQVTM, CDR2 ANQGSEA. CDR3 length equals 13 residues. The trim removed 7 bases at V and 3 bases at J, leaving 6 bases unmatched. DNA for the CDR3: TGCAGCGCGCGGACAGGGGGGTGCTACGAGCAGTACTTC. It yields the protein CSARTGGCYEQYF.

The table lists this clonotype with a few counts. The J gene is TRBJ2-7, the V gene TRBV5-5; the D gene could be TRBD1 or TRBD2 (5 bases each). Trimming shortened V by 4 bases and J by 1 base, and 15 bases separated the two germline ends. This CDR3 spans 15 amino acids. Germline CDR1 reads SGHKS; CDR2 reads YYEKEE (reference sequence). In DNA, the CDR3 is TGTGCCAGCAGCGTGGGACCCCCGTCGTCCTACGAGCAGTACTTC. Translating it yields CASSVGPPSSYEQYF. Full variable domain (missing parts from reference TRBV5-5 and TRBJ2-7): DAGVTQSPTHLIKTRGQQVTLRCSPISGHKSVSWYQQVLGQGPQFIFQYYEKEERGRGNFPDRFSARQFPNYSSELNVNALLLGDSALYLCASSVGPPSSYEQYFGPGTRLTVT.

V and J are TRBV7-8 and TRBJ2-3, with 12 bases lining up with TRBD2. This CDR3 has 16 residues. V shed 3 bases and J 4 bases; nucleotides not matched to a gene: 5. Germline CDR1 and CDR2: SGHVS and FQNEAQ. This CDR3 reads CASSFGLAGSADTQYF. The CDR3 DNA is TGTGCCAGCAGCTTTGGACTAGCGGGGTCCGCAGATACGCAGTATTTT.

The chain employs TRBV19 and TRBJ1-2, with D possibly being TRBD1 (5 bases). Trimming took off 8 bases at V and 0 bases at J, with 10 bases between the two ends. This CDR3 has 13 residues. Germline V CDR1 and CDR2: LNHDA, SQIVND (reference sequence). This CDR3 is CASLDRANYGYTF. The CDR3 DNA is TGTGCCAGTTTAGACAGAGCTAACTATGGCTACACCTTC.

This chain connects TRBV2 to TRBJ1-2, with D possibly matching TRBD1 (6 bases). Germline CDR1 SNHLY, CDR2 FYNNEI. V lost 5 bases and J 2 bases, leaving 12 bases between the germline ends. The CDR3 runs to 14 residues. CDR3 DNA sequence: TGTGCCAGCAGTTATACAGGGACCAACTATGGCTACACCTTC. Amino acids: CASSYTGTNYGYTF.

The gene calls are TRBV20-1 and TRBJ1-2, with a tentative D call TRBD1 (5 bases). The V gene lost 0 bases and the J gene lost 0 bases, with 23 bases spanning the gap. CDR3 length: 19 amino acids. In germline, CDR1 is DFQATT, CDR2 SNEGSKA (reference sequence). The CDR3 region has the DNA TGCAGTGCTAGAGATCAGTACAGGCAAGGCCGACATGCTAACTATGGCTACACCTTC. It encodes CSARDQYRQGRHANYGYTF.

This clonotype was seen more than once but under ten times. Written as DNA, the CDR3 is TGTGCCAGCAGCCAAGACGGGACAGGTTTCAACTCTGGAAACACCATATATTTT. This encodes CASSQDGTGFNSGNTIYF. The chain is built from TRBV4-2 and TRBJ1-3; TRBD1 matches 8 bases. From germline, CDR1 is LGHNA and CDR2 YNFKEQ. The CDR3 covers 18 residues. J lost 0 bases, V lost 0 bases, and 7 bases had no gene match.

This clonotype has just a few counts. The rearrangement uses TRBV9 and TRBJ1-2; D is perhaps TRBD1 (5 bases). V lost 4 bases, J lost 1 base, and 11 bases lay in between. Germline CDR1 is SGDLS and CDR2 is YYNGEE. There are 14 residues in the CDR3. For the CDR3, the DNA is TGTGCCAGCAGCCGATCGACAGATAACTATGGCTACACCTTC. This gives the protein CASSRSTDNYGYTF.

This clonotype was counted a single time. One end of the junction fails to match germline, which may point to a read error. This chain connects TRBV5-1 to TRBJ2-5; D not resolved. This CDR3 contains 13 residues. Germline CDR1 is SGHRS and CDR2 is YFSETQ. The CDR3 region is CVSSVEFQETQYF. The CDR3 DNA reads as TGCGTCAGCAGTGTGGAGTTTCAAGAGACCCAGTACTTC.

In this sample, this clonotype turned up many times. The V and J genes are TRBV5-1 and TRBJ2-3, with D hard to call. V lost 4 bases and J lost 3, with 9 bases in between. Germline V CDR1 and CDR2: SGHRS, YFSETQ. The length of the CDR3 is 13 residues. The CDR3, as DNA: TGCGCCAGCAGCCAAAGTACAACAGATACGCAGTATTTT. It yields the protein CASSQSTTDTQYF.

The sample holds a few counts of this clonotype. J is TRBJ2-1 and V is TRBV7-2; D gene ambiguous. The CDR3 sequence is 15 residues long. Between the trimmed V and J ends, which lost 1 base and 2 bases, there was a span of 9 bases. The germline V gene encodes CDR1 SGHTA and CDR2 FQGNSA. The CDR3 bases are TGTGCCAGCAGCTTAGACGGAAGCGCCTACAATGAGCAGTTCTTC. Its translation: CASSLDGSAYNEQFF.

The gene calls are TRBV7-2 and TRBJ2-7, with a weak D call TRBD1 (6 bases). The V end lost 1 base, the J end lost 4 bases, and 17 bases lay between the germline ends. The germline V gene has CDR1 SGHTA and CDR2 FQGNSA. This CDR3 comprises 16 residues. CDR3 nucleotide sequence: TGTGCCAGCAGCTTAGTATCCCATCAGGGGATGTACGAGCAGTACTTC. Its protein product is CASSLVSHQGMYEQYF.

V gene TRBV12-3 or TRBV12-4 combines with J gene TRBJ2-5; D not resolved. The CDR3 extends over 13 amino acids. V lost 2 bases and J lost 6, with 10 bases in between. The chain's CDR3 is CASSLSVEQTQYF. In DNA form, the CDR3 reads TGTGCCAGCAGTTTATCTGTGGAGCAGACCCAGTACTTC.

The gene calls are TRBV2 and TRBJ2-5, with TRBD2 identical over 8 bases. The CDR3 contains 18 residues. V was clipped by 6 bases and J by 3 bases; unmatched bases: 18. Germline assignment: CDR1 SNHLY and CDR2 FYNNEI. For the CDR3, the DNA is TGTGCCAGCAGCCTAGTGAGGGTCGGGGGGGCCCGTAAAGAGACCCAGTACTTC. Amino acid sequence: CASSLVRVGGARKETQYF.

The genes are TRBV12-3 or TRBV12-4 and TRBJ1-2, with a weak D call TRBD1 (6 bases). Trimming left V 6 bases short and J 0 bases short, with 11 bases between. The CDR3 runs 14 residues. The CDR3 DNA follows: TGTGCCAGCAGACGAGCAGGGGCTAACTATGGCTACACCTTC. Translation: CASRRAGANYGYTF.

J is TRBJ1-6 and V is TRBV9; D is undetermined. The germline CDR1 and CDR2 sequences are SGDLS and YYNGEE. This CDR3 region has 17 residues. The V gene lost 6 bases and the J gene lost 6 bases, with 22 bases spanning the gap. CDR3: CASNQGGRVATNSPLHF. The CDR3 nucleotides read TGTGCCAGCAACCAAGGAGGTCGGGTAGCCACTAATTCACCCCTCCACTTT.

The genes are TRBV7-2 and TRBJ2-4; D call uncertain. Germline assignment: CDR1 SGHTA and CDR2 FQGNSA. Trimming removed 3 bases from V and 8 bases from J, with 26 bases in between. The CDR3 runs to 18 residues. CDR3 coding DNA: TGTGCCAGCAGCTTTAGGCCCCTGACAACAGATCATGTAGACATTCAGTACTTC. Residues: CASSFRPLTTDHVDIQYF.

CDR3: CASSEDPHLGGYNEQFF. CDR3 in DNA: TGTGCCAGCAGCGAGGACCCCCACTTGGGGGGTTACAATGAGCAGTTCTTC. The rearrangement joins TRBV9 to TRBJ2-1; maybe TRBD2 (6 bases). Per germline, CDR1 SGDLS and CDR2 YYNGEE. This CDR3 is 17 amino acids long. V shed 3 bases and J shed 4 bases, with 20 bases lying between them.

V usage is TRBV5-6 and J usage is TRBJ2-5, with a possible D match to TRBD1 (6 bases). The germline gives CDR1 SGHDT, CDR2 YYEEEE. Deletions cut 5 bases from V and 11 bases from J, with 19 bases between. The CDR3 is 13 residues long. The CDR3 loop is CASRQTGRLEQYF. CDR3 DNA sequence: TGTGCCAGCAGACAGACAGGCCGCCTGGAGCAGTACTTC.

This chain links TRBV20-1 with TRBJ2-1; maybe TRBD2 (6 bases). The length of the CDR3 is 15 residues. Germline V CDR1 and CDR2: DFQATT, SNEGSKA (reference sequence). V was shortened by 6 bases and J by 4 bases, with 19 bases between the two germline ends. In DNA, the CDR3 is TGCAGTGCACGAGGGGCCAGCGGGCTATACAATGAGCAGTTCTTC. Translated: CSARGASGLYNEQFF.

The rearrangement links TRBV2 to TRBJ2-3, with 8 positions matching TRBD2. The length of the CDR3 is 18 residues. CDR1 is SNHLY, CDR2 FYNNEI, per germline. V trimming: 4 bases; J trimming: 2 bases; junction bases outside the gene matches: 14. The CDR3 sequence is CASSGTRLARSVTDTQYF. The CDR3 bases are TGTGCCAGCAGTGGGACGAGACTAGCGAGGTCCGTCACAGATACGCAGTATTTT.